This is a list of T cell receptor beta chains from one sample in a study of brain T cells in children with intractable seizures. Only in-frame clones appear in the TCRdb table, and some are missing; sequencing was by immunoSEQ multiplex PCR. The sample carries 300,000 to 400,000 clones, roughly 92% recorded once. The source material was peripheral blood, sampled around 5 months after surgery. These TCRs come from a boy younger than two with tuberous sclerosis and intractable seizures. The CDR3 runs from the conserved cysteine through the conserved F or W. A D gene is named only where the DNA matches it firmly. Size tells how often a clone was seen (once, few, many) or the class of an expanded clone, and some rows leave it out.

d_call j_call v_call clone_size cdr3_nt cdr3_aa
TRBD1 TRBJ1-6 TRBV5-1 NA TGCGCCAGCAGCGGGGGGACAGGGAATTCACCCCTCCACTTT CASSGGTGNSPLHF
NA TRBJ1-2 TRBV19 NA TGTGCCAGTAGTATCCCGGGACGGCTCAACTATGGCTACACCTTC CASSIPGRLNYGYTF
NA TRBJ2-1 TRBV19 NA TGTGCCAGTAGCACCGGGACTGCCAATGAGCAGTTCTTC CASSTGTANEQFF
TRBD1 TRBJ2-7 TRBV3-1/TRBV3-2 NA TGTGCCAGCAGCCACCGGACAGGGGGTGTGTACGAGCAGTACTTC CASSHRTGGVYEQYF
NA TRBJ1-4 TRBV29-1 NA TGCAGCGTTGTGGCTAGTGGGGAAAAACTGTTTTTT CSVVASGEKLFF
TRBD2 TRBJ2-2 TRBV6-5 once TGTGCCAGCAGGGGACTACCTACCGGGGAGCTGTTTTTT CASRGLPTGELFF
TRBD2 TRBJ2-6 TRBV7-9 NA TGTGCCAGCAGCTCCTGGGGGGGTGCGGGGAACGTCCTGACTTTC CASSSWGGAGNVLTF
NA TRBJ1-2 TRBV4-1 NA TGCGCCAGCAGCCAAGAGGAGTCGGGGTCTGGCTATGGCTACACCTTC CASSQEESGSGYGYTF
TRBD2 TRBJ2-7 TRBV5-1 NA TGCGCCAGCAGCTTGGCCGGCGGGAGCTCCTACGAGCAGTACTTC CASSLAGGSSYEQYF
NA TRBJ2-1 TRBV6-1 NA TGTGCCAGCAGTGACAGAACCTACAATGAGCAGTTCTTC CASSDRTYNEQFF
NA TRBJ1-1 TRBV6-5 NA TGTGCCAGCAAGGCAGGGACCGAAGCTTTCTTT CASKAGTEAFF
TRBD1 TRBJ2-7 TRBV11-2 NA TGTGCCAGCAGCTCTGGGACAGGGGGCGCGTACGAGCAGTACTTC CASSSGTGGAYEQYF
NA TRBJ2-4 TRBV11-3 NA TGTGCCAGCAGATTGCGATCGGGGACCAAAAACATTCAGTACTTC CASRLRSGTKNIQYF
NA TRBJ1-2 TRBV29-1 NA TGCAGCATGAGAGTGTGGGGCTATGGCTACACCTTC CSMRVWGYGYTF
TRBD1 TRBJ2-4 TRBV5-1 few TGCGCCAGCAGCTTGGTCGCGGGACAGGGGTTTTCGGACATTCAGTACTTC CASSLVAGQGFSDIQYF
TRBD1 TRBJ2-1 TRBV13 NA TGTGCCAGCAGCTTAACCTGGGCGGACAGGGTATCCTACAATGAGCAGTTCTTC CASSLTWADRVSYNEQFF
NA TRBJ1-2 TRBV7-2 once TGTGCCAGCAGCTCGGACGGGATTTATGGCTACACCTTC CASSSDGIYGYTF
NA TRBJ1-5 TRBV5-5 NA TGTGCCAGCAGCTTGGAGACGGGATTAGCGCCCCAGCATTTT CASSLETGLAPQHF
NA TRBJ1-2 TRBV2 NA TGTGCCAGCAGCGACACCCGTGGCAGGGGCCTCGAAGGCTACACCTTC CASSDTRGRGLEGYTF
TRBD1 TRBJ1-6 TRBV13 NA TGTGCCAGCAGCCCCAGGGGGTCTAATTCACCCCTCCACTTT CASSPRGSNSPLHF
TRBD1 TRBJ1-3 TRBV5-6 NA TGTGCCAGCAGCTTGGACAGGGGACCGCTGTATTTT CASSLDRGPLYF
TRBD2 TRBJ2-1 TRBV6-2/TRBV6-3 NA TGTGCCAGCAGTTATTGGGGGGGTGAGGCCTACAATGAGCAGTTCTTC CASSYWGGEAYNEQFF
NA TRBJ1-1 TRBV12-3/TRBV12-4 NA TGTGCCAGCCAATGGGAGAACACTGAAGCTTTCTTT CASQWENTEAFF
TRBD1 TRBJ1-2 TRBV28 NA TGTGCCAGCACCCGAGGGGGCGGTCACTATGGCTACACCTTC CASTRGGGHYGYTF